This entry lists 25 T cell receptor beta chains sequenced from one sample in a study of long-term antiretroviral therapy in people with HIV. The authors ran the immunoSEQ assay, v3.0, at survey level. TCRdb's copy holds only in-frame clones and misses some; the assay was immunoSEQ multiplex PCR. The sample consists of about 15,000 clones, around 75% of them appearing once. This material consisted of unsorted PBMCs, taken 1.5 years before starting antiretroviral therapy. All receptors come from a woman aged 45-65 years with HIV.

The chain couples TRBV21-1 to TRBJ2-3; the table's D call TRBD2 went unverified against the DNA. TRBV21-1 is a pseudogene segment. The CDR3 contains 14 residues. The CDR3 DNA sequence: TGTGCCAGCAGCTTATGCGGGAGCACAGATACGCAGTATTTT. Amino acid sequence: CASSLCGSTDTQYF.

The CDR3 DNA reads as TGTGCCAGCAGCCTCCGGGAGGGCTACGAGCAGTACTTC. Translation gives CASSLREGYEQYF. The chain combines TRBV7-3 with TRBJ2-7; TRBD2 matches 8 bases. CDR3 length equals 13 residues. V lost 5 bases and J lost 3; bases outside the gene matches: 3. Germline V gene data show CDR1 as SGHTA and CDR2 as FQGTGA.

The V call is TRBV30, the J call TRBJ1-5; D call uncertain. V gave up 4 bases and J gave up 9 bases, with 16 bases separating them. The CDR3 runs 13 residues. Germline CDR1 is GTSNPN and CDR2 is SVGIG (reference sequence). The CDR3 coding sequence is TGTGCCTGGAATAGAGCCCCCTCGGCGCCCCAGCATTTT. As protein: CAWNRAPSAPQHF.

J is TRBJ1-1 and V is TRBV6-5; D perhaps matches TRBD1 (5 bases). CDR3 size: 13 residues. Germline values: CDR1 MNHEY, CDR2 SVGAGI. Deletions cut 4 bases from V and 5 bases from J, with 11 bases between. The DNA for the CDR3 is TGTGCCAGCAGTTTACAAGGGGCGACTGAAGCTTTCTTT. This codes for CASSLQGATEAFF.

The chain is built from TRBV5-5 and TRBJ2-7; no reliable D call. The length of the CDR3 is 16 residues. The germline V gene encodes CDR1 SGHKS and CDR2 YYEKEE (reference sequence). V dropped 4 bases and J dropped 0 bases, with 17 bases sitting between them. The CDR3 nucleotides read TGTGCCAGCAGCGTCTTTCGCTCGACGGGCTCCTACGAGCAGTACTTC. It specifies CASSVFRSTGSYEQYF.

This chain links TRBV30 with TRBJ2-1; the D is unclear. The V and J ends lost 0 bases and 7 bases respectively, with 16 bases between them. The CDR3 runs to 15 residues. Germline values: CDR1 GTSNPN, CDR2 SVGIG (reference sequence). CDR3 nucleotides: TGTGCCTGGAGTGTAAAGGCTGTCTATGTTAATGAGCAGTTCTTC. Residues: CAWSVKAVYVNEQFF. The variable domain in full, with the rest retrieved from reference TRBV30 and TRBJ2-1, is SQTIHQWPATLVQPVGSPLSLECTVEGTSNPNLYWYRQAAGRGLQLLFYSVGIGQISSEVPQNLSASRPQDRQFILSSKKLLLSDSGFYLCAWSVKAVYVNEQFFGPGTRLTVL.

In DNA form, the CDR3 reads TGTGCCAGCTCACCCTCAGGGGCGGAGACCCAGTACTTC. Protein: CASSPSGAETQYF. The chain carries TRBV18 and TRBJ2-5; D might be TRBD1 (6 bases). The CDR3 runs to 13 residues. The germline CDR1 and CDR2 sequences are KGHSH and LQKENI. Trimming removed 3 bases at V and 5 bases at J, with 10 bases between.

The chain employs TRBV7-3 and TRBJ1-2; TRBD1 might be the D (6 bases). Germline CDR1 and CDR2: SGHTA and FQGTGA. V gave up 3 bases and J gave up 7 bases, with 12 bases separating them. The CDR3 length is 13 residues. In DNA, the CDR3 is TGTGCCAGCAGCTTGCTTGGACAGATTGGCTACACCTTC. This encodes CASSLLGQIGYTF.

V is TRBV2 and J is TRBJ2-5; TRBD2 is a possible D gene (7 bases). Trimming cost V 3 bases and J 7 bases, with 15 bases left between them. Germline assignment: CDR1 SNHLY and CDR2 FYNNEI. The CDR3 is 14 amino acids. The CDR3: CASSEGGPEGTQYF. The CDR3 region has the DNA TGTGCCAGCAGTGAGGGGGGGCCCGAAGGGACCCAGTACTTC.

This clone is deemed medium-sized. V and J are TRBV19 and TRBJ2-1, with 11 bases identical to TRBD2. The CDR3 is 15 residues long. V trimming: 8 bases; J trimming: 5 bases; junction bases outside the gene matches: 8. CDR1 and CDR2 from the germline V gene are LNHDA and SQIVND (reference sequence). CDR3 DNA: TGTGCCAGTGTCCCCGGGACTAGCGGCAACAATGAGCAGTTCTTC. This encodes CASVPGTSGNNEQFF.

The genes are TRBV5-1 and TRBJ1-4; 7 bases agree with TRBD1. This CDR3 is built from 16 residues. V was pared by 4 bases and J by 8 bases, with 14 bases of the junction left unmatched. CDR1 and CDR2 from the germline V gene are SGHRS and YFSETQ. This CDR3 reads CASSVSSGQRPEKLFF. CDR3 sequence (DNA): TGCGCCAGCAGCGTTTCTTCGGGACAGCGTCCCGAAAAACTGTTTTTT.

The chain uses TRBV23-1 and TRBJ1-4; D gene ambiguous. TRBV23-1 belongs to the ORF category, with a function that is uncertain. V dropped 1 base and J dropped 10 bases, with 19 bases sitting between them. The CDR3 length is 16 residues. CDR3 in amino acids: CASSQFYPRGSAKLFF. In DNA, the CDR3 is TGCGCCAGCAGTCAATTTTATCCCCGCGGGTCGGCAAAACTGTTTTTT.

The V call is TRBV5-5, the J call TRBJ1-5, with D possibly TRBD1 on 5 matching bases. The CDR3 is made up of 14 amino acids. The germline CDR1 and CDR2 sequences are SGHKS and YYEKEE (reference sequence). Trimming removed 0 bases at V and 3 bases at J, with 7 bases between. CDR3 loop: CASSLAGPNQPQHF. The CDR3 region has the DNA TGTGCCAGCAGCTTGGCAGGGCCCAATCAGCCCCAGCATTTT.

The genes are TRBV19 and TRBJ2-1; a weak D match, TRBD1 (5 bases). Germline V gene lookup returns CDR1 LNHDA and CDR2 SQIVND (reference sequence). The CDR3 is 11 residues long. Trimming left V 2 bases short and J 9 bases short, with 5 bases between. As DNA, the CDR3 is TGTGCCAGTAGTATAAGGGGTGAGCAGTTCTTC. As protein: CASSIRGEQFF.

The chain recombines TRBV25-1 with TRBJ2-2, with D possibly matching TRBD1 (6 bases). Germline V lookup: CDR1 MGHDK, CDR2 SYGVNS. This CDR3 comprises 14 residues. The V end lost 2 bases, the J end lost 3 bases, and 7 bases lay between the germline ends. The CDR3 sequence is CASSEHRDTGELFF. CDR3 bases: TGTGCCAGCAGTGAACACAGGGACACCGGGGAGCTGTTTTTT.

CDR3 residues: CASSLRQGVDSPLHF. The DNA for the CDR3 is TGTGCCAGCAGCCTAAGACAGGGGGTCGATTCACCCCTCCACTTT. The chain employs TRBV7-9 and TRBJ1-6; 9 positions agree with TRBD1. With V trimmed by 5 bases and J by 8 bases, 7 bases remained unmatched. Germline values: CDR1 SEHNR, CDR2 FQNEAQ (reference sequence). This CDR3 has 15 residues.

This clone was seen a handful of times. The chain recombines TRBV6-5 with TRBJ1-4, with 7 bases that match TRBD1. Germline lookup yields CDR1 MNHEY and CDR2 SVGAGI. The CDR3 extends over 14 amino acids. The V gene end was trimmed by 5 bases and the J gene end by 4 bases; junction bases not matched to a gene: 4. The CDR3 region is CASSVTGVNEKLFF. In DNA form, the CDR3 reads TGTGCCAGCAGTGTTACAGGGGTTAATGAAAAACTGTTTTTT.

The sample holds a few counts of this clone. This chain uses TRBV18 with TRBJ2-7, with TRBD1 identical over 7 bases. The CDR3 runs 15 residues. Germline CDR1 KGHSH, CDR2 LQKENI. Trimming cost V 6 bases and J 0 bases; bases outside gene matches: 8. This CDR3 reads CASSQGTASSYEQYV. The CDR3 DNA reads TGTGCCAGCTCCCAGGGGACAGCCAGCTCCTACGAGCAGTACGTC.

The chain's CDR3 is CASSIQETQYF. The CDR3 nucleotides read TGCGCCAGCAGCATCCAAGAGACCCAGTACTTC. This chain uses TRBV5-1 with TRBJ2-5; D uncertain. This CDR3 spans 11 amino acids. Trimming stripped 4 bases from V and 1 base from J, with 2 bases between. Germline lookup yields CDR1 SGHRS and CDR2 YFSETQ. Full variable domain (outside the CDR3, taken from reference TRBV5-1 and TRBJ2-5): KAGVTQTPRYLIKTRGQQVTLSCSPISGHRSVSWYQQTPGQGLQFLFEYFSETQRNKGNFPGRFSGRQFSNSRSEMNVSTLELGDSALYLCASSIQETQYFGPGTRLLVL.

The CDR3 region is CASSLMGGAYYGYTF. CDR3 DNA sequence: TGTGCCAGCAGCTTAATGGGGGGCGCCTACTATGGCTACACCTTC. The chain is built from TRBV7-2 and TRBJ1-2; D perhaps matches TRBD1 (6 bases). CDR3 length: 15 amino acids. Germline CDR1 is SGHTA and CDR2 is FQGNSA. The V end lost 2 bases, the J end lost 3 bases, and 13 bases lay between the germline ends.

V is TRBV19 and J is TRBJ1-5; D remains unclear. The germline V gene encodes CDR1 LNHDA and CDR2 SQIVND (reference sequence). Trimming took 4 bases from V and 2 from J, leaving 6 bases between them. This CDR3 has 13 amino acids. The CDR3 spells CASSNRGNQPQHF. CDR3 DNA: TGTGCCAGTAGTAACAGAGGCAATCAGCCCCAGCATTTT.

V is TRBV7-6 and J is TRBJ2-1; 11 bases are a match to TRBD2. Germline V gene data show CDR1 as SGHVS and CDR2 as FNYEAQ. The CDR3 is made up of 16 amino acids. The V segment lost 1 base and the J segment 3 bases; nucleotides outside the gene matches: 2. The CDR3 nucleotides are TGTGCCAGCAGCTTAGGGCTAGCGGGGGGCTACAATGAGCAGTTCTTC. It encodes CASSLGLAGGYNEQFF.

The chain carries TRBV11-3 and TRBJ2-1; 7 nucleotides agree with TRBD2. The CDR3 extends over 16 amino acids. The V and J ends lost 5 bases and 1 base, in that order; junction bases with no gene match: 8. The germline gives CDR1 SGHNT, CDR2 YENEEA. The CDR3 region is CASSPESGVSYNEQFF. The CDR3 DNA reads TGTGCCAGCAGCCCAGAGAGCGGGGTTTCCTACAATGAGCAGTTCTTC.

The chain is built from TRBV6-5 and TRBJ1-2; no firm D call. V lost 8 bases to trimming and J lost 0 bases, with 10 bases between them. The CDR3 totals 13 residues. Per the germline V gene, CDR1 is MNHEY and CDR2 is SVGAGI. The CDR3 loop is CASATLPNYGYTF. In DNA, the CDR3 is TGTGCCAGCGCCACGCTTCCTAACTATGGCTACACCTTC.

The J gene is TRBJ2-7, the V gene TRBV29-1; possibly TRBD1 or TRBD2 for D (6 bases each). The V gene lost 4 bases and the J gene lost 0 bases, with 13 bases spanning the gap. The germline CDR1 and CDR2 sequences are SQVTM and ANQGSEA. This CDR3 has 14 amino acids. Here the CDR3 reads CSVGEGGSSYEQYV. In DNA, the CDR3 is TGCAGCGTTGGTGAGGGGGGAAGCTCCTACGAGCAGTACGTC.